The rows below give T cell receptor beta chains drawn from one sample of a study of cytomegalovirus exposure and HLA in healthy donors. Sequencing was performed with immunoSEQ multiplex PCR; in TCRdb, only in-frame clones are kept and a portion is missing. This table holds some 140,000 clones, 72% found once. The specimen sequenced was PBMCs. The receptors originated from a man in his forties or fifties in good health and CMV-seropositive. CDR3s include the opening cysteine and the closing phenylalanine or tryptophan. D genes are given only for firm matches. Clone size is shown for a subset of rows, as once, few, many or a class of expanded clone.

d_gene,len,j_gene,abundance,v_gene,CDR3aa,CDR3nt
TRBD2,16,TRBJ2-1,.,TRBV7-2,CASSRRLAGADNEQFF,TGTGCCAGCAGCCGCCGACTAGCGGGCGCAGACAATGAGCAGTTCTTC
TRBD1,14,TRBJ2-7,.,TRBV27,CASRKGGRSYEQYF,TGTGCCAGCAGAAAAGGGGGCCGGTCCTACGAGCAGTACTTC
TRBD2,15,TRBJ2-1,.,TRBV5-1,CASSSSGSAYNEQFF,TGCGCCAGCAGCTCTAGCGGGAGCGCCTACAATGAGCAGTTCTTC
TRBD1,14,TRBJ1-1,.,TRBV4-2,CASSQVTGGTEAFF,TGTGCCAGCAGCCAGGTCACAGGGGGCACTGAAGCTTTCTTT
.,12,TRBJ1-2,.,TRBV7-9,CSSSQWEEGYTF,TGTTCCAGCAGTCAGTGGGAGGAAGGCTACACCTTC
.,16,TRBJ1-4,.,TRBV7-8,CASSLERSGSREKLFF,TGTGCCAGCAGCTTAGAAAGGTCGGGAAGTCGCGAAAAACTGTTTTTT
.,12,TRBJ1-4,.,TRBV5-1,CASAGEGEKLFF,TGCGCCTCGGCGGGGGAAGGTGAAAAACTGTTTTTT
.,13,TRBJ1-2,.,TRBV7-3,CASSPWEGGGYTF,TGTGCCAGCAGCCCCTGGGAGGGGGGTGGCTACACCTTC
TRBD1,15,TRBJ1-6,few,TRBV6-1,CASMADRGNNSPLHF,TGTGCCAGCATGGCGGACAGGGGAAACAATTCACCCCTCCACTTT
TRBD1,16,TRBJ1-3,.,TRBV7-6,CASSRDRGNSGNTIYF,TGTGCCAGCAGCCGGGACAGGGGCAACTCTGGAAACACCATATATTTT
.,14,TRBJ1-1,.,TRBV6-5,CASRKSSANTEAFF,TGTGCCAGCAGGAAGTCGAGTGCGAACACTGAAGCTTTCTTT
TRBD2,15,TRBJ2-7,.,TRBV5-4,CASSLRAGGSYEQYF,TGTGCCAGCAGCTTGCGGGCGGGAGGTTCGTACGAGCAGTACTTC
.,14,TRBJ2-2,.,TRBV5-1,CASSLLALAGELFF,TGCGCCAGCAGCTTGCTGGCTTTGGCCGGGGAGCTGTTTTTT
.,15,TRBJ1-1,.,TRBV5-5,CASSPGEDLNTEAFF,TGTGCCAGCAGCCCCGGCGAGGATTTAAACACTGAAGCTTTCTTT
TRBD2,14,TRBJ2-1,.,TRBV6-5,CASSAGTSSIEQFF,TGTGCCAGCAGTGCCGGGACTAGCTCCATTGAGCAGTTCTTC
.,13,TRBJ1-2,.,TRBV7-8,CASSPMREYGYTF,TGTGCCAGCAGCCCCATGAGGGAGTATGGCTACACCTTC
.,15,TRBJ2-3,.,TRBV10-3,CAISESARPTDTQYF,TGTGCCATCAGTGAGTCGGCCCGCCCCACAGATACGCAGTATTTT
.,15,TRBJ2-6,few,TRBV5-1,CASSTGGAGANVLTF,TGCGCCAGCAGCACGGGGGGCGCTGGGGCCAACGTCCTGACTTTC
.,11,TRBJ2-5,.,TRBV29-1,CSVGWRETQYF,TGCAGCGTGGGGTGGAGGGAGACCCAGTACTTC
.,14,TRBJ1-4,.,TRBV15,CATSRSTTNEKLFF,TGTGCCACCAGCAGATCAACAACTAATGAAAAACTGTTTTTT
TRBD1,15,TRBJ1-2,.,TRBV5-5,CASSREGTGIDGYTF,TGTGCCAGCAGCCGTGAAGGGACAGGGATCGATGGCTACACCTTC
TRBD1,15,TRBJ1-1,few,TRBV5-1,CASSWTGFLNTEAFF,TGCGCCAGCAGCTGGACAGGTTTCCTGAACACTGAAGCTTTCTTT
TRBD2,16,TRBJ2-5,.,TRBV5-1,CASSLVAGGFQETQYF,TGCGCCAGCAGCTTGGTAGCGGGGGGGTTCCAAGAGACCCAGTACTTC
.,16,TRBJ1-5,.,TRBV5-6,CASSWAGAYSNQPQHF,TGTGCCAGCAGCTGGGCGGGTGCTTATAGCAATCAGCCCCAGCATTTT
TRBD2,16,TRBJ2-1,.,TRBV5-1,CASSPEGLAGGREQFF,TGCGCCAGCAGCCCCGAGGGACTAGCGGGAGGACGTGAGCAGTTCTTC
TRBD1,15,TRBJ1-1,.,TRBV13,CASSSNRGKDTEAFF,TGTGCCAGCAGCTCCAACAGGGGAAAGGACACTGAAGCTTTCTTT
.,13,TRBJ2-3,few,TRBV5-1,CASSYRDTDTQYF,TGCGCCAGCAGCTACCGGGATACAGATACGCAGTATTTT
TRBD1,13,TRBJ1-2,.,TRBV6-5,CASRVDTGQGLYF,TGTGCCAGCAGGGTCGATACGGGACAGGGGCTCTACTTC
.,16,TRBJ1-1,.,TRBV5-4,CASSLGGRQGATEAFF,TGTGCCAGCAGCTTGGGTGGAAGGCAGGGCGCCACTGAAGCTTTCTTT
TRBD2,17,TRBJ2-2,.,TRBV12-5,CASATGTSGRSTGELFF,TGTGCTAGTGCTACCGGGACTAGCGGGAGGAGCACCGGGGAGCTGTTTTTT
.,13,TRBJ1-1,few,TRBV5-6,CASSSGRDTEAFF,TGTGCCAGCAGCTCTGGGAGGGACACTGAAGCTTTCTTT
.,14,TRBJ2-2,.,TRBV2,CASSGQGNTGELFF,TGTGCCAGCAGTGGGCAGGGCAACACCGGGGAGCTGTTTTTT
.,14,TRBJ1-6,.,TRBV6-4,CASSDGEGNSPLHF,TGTGCCAGCAGTGATGGGGAGGGGAATTCACCCCTCCACTTT
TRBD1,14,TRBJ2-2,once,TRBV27,CATTNRGQTGELFF,TGTGCCACCACAAACAGGGGGCAAACCGGGGAGCTGTTTTTT
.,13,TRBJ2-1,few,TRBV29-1,CSAVADLQGEQFF,TGCAGCGCGGTGGCGGACTTACAGGGTGAGCAGTTCTTC
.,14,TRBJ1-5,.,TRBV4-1,CASSQDIRSPPQHF,TGCGCCAGCAGCCAAGATATCCGGTCTCCGCCCCAGCATTTT
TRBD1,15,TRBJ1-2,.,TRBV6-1,CASSGRGQGLDGYTF,TGTGCCAGCAGTGGGAGAGGACAGGGATTAGATGGCTACACCTTC
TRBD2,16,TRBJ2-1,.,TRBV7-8,CASSRYTGLDNNEQFF,TGTGCCAGCAGCCGATACACGGGACTAGACAACAATGAGCAGTTCTTC
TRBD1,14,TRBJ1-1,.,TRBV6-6,CASSLDRGRLEAFF,TGTGCCAGCAGTTTAGACAGGGGGCGTCTTGAAGCTTTCTTT
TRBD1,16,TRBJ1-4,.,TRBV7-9,CASSSPDRGNNEKLFF,TGTGCCAGCAGCTCCCCGGACAGGGGGAATAATGAAAAACTGTTTTTT
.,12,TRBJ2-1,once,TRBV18,CASSLGNNEQFF,TGTGCCAGCTCACTCGGGAATAATGAGCAGTTCTTC
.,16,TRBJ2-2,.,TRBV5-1,CASSDREGDLAGELFF,TGCGCCAGCAGTGACAGGGAAGGGGACTTGGCCGGGGAGCTGTTTTTT
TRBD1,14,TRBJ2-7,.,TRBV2,CASSVEQGPDEQYF,TGTGCCAGCAGTGTAGAACAGGGGCCCGACGAGCAGTACTTC